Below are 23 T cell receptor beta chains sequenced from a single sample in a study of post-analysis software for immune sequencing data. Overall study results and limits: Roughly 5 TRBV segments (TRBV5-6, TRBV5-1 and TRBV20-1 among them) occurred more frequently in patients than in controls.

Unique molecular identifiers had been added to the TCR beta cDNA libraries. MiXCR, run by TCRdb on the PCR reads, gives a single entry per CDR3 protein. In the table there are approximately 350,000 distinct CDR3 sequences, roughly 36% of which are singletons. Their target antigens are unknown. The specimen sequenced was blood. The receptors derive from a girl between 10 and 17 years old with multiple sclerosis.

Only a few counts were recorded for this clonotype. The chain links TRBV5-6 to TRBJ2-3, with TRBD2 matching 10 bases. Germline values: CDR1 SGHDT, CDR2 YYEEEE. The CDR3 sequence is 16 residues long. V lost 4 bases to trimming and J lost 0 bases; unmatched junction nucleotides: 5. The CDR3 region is CASSLVLAGSTDTQYF. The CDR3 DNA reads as TGTGCCAGCAGCCTAGTACTAGCGGGGAGCACAGATACGCAGTATTTT.

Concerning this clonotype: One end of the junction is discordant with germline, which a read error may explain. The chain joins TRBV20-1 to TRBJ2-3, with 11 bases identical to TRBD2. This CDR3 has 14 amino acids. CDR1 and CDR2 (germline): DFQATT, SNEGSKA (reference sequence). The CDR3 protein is CSTRLAGTTDTQYF. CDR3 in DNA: TGCAGTACTAGACTAGCGGGGACGACAGATACGCAGTATTTT.

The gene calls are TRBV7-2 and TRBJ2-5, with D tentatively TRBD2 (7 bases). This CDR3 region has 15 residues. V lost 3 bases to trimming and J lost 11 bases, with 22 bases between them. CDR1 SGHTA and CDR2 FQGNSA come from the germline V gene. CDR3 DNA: TGTGCCAGCAGCTTCGTTCGAGGGGGGGCGCGTGAGCAGTACTTC. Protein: CASSFVRGGAREQYF. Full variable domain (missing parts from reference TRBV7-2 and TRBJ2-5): GAGVSQSPSNKVTEKGKDVELRCDPISGHTALYWYRQSLGQGLEFLIYFQGNSAPDKSGLPSDRFSAERTGGSVSTLTIQRTQQEDSAVYLCASSFVRGGAREQYFGPGTRLLVL.

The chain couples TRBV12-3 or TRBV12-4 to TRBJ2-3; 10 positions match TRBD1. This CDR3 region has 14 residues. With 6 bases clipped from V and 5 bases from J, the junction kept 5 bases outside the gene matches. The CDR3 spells CASRRTGGGDTQYF. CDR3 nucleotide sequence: TGTGCCAGCAGACGGACAGGGGGAGGAGATACGCAGTATTTT.

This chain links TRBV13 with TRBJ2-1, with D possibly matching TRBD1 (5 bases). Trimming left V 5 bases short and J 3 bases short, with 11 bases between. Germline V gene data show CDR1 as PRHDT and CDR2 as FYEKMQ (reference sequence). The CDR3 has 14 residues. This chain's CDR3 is CASSLQGNYNEQFF. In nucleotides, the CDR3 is TGTGCCAGCAGCCTGCAGGGAAACTACAATGAGCAGTTCTTC.

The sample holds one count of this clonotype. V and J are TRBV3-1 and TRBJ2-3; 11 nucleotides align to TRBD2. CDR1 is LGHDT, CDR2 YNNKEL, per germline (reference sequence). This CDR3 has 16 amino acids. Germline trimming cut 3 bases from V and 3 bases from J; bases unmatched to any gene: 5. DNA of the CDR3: TGTGCCAGCAGCCAGAAGGGACTAGCGGAAACAGATACGCAGTATTTT. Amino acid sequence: CASSQKGLAETDTQYF.

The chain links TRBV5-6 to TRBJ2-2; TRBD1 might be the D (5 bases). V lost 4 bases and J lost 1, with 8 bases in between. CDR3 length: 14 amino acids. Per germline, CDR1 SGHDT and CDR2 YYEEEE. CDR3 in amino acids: CASSLTVNTGELFF. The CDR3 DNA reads TGTGCCAGCAGCCTGACAGTGAACACCGGGGAGCTGTTTTTT.

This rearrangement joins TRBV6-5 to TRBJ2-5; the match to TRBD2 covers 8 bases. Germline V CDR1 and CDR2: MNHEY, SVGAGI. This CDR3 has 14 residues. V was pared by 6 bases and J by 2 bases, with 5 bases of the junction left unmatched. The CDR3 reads CASRLLAAQETQYF. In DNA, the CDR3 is TGTGCCAGCAGACTACTAGCGGCACAAGAGACCCAGTACTTC.

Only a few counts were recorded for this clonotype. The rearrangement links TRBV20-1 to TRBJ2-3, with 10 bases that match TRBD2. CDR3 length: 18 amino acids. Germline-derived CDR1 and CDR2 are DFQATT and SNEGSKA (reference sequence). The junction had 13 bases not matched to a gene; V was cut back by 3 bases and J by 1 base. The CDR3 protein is CSASQGLAPLRGTDTQYF. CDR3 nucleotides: TGCAGTGCTAGTCAGGGACTAGCGCCCTTAAGGGGCACAGATACGCAGTATTTT.

CDR3 amino acids: CASSLEVYTEAFF. DNA of the CDR3: TGTGCCAGCAGCCTGGAAGTCTACACTGAAGCTTTCTTT. This chain connects TRBV14 to TRBJ1-1; D is unresolved. There are 13 residues in the CDR3. CDR1 SGHDN and CDR2 FVKESK come from the germline V gene. V lost 4 bases and J lost 3, with 9 bases in between.

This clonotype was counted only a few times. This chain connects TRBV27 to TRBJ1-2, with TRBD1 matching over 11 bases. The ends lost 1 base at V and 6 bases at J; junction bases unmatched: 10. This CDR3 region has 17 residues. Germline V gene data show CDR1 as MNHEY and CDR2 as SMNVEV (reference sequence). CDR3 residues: CASSLLGQGGSRDGYTF. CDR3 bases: TGTGCCAGCAGTTTATTGGGACAGGGGGGATCTCGCGATGGCTACACCTTC.

The CDR3 spells CASSAGTYNSPLHF. The CDR3 DNA reads as TGTGCCAGCAGTGCAGGGACCTATAATTCACCCCTCCACTTT. The chain uses TRBV7-3 and TRBJ1-6; D may be TRBD1 (5 bases). This CDR3 has 14 residues. The V end lost 6 bases, the J end lost 2 bases, and 8 bases lay between the germline ends. CDR1 and CDR2 (germline): SGHTA, FQGTGA.

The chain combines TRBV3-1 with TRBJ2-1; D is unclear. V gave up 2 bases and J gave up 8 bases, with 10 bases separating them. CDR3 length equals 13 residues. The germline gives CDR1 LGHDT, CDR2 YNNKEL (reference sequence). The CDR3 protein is CASSQNVVDEQFF. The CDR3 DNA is TGTGCCAGCAGCCAAAATGTGGTGGATGAGCAGTTCTTC.

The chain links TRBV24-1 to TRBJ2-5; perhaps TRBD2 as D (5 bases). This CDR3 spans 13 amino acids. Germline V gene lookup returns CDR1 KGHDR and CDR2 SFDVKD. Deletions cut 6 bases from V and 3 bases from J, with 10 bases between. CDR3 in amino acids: CATSRRGEETQYF. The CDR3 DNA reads TGTGCCACCAGTCGACGGGGAGAAGAGACCCAGTACTTC.

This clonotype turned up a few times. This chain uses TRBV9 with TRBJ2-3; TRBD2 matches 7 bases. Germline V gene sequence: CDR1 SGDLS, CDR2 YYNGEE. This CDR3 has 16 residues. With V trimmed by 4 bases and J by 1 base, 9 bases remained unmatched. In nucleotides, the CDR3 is TGTGCCAGCAGCTCGTTGGGCGGGGGAGGCACAGATACGCAGTATTTT. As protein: CASSSLGGGGTDTQYF.

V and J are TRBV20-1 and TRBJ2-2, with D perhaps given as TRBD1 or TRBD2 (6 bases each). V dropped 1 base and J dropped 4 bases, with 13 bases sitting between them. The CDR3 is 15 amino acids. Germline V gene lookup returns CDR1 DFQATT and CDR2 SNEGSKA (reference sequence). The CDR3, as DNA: TGCAGTGCTAGAGGCCGGGGGACATTCACCGGGGAGCTGTTTTTT. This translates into CSARGRGTFTGELFF.

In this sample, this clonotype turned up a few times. The CDR3 loop reads CASSSGPGLRVNEQFF. The CDR3 DNA is TGTGCCAGCAGCTCAGGCCCAGGTCTCAGGGTCAATGAGCAGTTCTTC. The chain links TRBV28 to TRBJ2-1; weak D call: TRBD1 (5 bases). This CDR3 is 16 amino acids long. Trimming removed 6 bases from V and 6 bases from J, with 21 bases in between. CDR1 is MDHEN, CDR2 SYDVKM, per germline. Looking up the rest from reference TRBV28 and TRBJ2-1 gives the full variable domain: DVKVTQSSRYLVKRTGEKVFLECVQDMDHENMFWYRQDPGLGLRLIYFSYDVKMKEKGDIPEGYSVSREKKERFSLILESASTNQTSMYLCASSSGPGLRVNEQFFGPGTRLTVL.

The CDR3 reads CASSWAIPTDEQFF. CDR3 nucleotides: TGTGCCAGCAGTTGGGCTATCCCGACGGATGAGCAGTTCTTC. The chain combines TRBV6-5 with TRBJ2-1; D is undetermined. The CDR3 runs 14 residues. Germline V gene lookup returns CDR1 MNHEY and CDR2 SVGAGI. V lost 4 bases and J lost 8, with 15 bases in between.

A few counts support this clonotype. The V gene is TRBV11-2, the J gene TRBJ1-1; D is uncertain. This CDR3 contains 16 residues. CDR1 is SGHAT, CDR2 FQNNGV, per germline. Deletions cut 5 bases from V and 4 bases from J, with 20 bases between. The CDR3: CASSPRLSGLSTEAFF. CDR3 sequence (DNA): TGTGCCAGCAGCCCCCGGTTGTCTGGGTTGAGCACTGAAGCTTTCTTT.

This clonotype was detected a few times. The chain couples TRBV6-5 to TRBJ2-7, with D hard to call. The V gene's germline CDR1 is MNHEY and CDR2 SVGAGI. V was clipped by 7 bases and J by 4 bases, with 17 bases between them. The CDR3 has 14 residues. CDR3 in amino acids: CASTRQGQAYEQYF. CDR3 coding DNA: TGTGCCAGCACCCGCCAAGGGCAGGCGTACGAGCAGTACTTC.

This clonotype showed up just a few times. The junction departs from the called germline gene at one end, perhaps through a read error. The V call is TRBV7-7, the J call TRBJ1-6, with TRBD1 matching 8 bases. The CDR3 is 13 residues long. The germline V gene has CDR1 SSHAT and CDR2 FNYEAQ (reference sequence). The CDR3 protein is CASSLGRQGRLHF. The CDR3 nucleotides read TGTGCTAGCAGCCTAGGGCGACAGGGGAGGCTCCACTTT.

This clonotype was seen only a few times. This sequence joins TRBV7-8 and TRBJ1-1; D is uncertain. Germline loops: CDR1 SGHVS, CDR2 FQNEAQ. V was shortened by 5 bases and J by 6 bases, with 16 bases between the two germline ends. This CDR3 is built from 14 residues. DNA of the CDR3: TGTGCCAGCAGCGTCGACGGAGGGTATGCTGAAGCTTTCTTT. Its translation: CASSVDGGYAEAFF.

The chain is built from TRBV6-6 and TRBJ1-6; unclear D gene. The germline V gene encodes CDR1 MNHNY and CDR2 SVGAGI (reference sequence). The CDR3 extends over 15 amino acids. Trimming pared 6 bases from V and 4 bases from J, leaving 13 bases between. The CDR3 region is CASSRQEIYNSPLHF. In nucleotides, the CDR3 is TGTGCCAGCAGCCGTCAGGAGATTTATAATTCACCCCTCCACTTT.